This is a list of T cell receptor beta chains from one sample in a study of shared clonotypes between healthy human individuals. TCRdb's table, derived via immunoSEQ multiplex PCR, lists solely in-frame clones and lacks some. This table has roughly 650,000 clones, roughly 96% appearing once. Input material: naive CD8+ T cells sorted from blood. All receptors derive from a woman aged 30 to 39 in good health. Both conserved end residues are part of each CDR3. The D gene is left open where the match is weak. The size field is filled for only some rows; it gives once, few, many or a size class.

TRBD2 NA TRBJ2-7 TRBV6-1 CASTVSGRAPYEQYF TGTGCCAGCACAGTCAGCGGGAGGGCCCCCTACGAGCAGTACTTC
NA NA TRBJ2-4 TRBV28 CASSLIWGLAKNIQYF TGTGCCAGCAGTTTAATATGGGGTCTGGCCAAAAACATTCAGTACTTC
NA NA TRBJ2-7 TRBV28 CASRRDPYEQYF TGTGCCAGCAGGAGGGATCCCTACGAGCAGTACTTC
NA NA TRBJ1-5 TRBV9 CASSVGDYSNQPQHF TGTGCCAGCAGCGTAGGGGATTATAGCAATCAGCCCCAGCATTTT
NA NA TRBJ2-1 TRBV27 CASSLYGPWRTSYNEQFF TGTGCCAGCAGTTTATACGGTCCCTGGCGGACTTCCTACAATGAGCAGTTCTTC
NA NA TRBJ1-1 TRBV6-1 CASLGQGVTEAFF TGTGCCAGCCTTGGGCAGGGCGTCACTGAAGCTTTCTTT
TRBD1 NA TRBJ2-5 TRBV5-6 CASSHNFWDRVETQYF TGTGCCAGCAGCCACAATTTCTGGGACAGGGTAGAGACCCAGTACTTC
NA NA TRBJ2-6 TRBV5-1 CASGSQSRANVLTF TGCGCCAGCGGTTCACAAAGTCGGGCCAACGTCCTGACTTTC
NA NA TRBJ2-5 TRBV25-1 CASSEYRGAETQYF TGTGCCAGCAGTGAATATCGGGGTGCTGAGACCCAGTACTTC
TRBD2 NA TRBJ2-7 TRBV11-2 CASSQGLAGYEQYF TGTGCCAGCAGCCAGGGACTAGCGGGTTACGAGCAGTACTTC
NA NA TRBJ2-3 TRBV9 CASSVEGEREVWGTDTQYF TGTGCCAGCAGCGTAGAAGGGGAGAGGGAGGTCTGGGGCACAGATACGCAGTATTTT
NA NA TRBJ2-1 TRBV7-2 CASSSRDTYNEQFF TGTGCCAGCAGCTCTCGGGACACGTACAATGAGCAGTTCTTC
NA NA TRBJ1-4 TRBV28 CASSLLWAGNEKLFF TGTGCCAGCAGTTTGCTCTGGGCAGGGAATGAAAAACTGTTTTTT
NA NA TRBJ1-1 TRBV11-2 CASSLGTEAFF TGTGCCAGCAGCTTAGGCACTGAAGCTTTCTTT
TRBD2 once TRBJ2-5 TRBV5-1 CASSSGTIDETQYF TGCGCCAGCAGCTCCGGGACTATCGACGAGACCCAGTACTTC
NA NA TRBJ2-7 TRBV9 CASSPPGNYEQYF TGTGCCAGCAGCCCCCCGGGGAACTACGAGCAGTACTTC
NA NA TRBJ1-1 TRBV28 CASSLGQGTTEAFF TGTGCCAGCAGTTTGGGGCAGGGTACGACTGAAGCTTTCTTT
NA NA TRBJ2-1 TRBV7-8 CASSLALYNEQFF TGTGCCAGCAGCTTAGCTCTGTACAATGAGCAGTTCTTC
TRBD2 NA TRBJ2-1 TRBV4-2 CASSHAPGEAGAFYEQFF TGTGCCAGCAGCCATGCCCCGGGGGAAGCGGGAGCTTTTTATGAGCAGTTCTTC
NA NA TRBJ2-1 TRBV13 CASSSGSHEQFF TGTGCCAGCAGCTCAGGGTCCCATGAGCAGTTCTTC
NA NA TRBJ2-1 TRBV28 CASSLTQNNEQFF TGTGCCAGCAGTTTGACACAGAACAATGAGCAGTTCTTC
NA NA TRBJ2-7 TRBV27 CASRLEGTNPNSYEQYF TGTGCCAGCAGACTTGAGGGGACCAACCCGAACTCCTACGAGCAGTACTTC
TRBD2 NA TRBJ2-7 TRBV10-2 CASRELAGGTYEQYF TGCGCCAGCAGGGAACTAGCGGGAGGGACCTACGAGCAGTACTTC
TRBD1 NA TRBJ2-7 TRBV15 CATRDPGQGFYEQYF TGTGCCACCAGAGACCCGGGACAGGGTTTCTACGAGCAGTACTTC
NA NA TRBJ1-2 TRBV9 CASSGWEAASYGYTF TGTGCCAGCAGCGGATGGGAGGCCGCGAGCTATGGCTACACCTTC
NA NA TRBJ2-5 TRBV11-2 CASSSALETQYF TGTGCCAGCAGCTCCGCCTTGGAGACCCAGTACTTC
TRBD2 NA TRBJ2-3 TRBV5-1 CASSSSSGRTDTQYF TGCGCCAGCAGCTCTTCTAGCGGTCGCACAGATACGCAGTATTTT
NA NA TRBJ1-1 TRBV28 CASSPRQLLNTEAFF TGTGCCAGCAGTCCGAGACAGCTATTGAACACTGAAGCTTTCTTT
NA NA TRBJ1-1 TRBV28 CASSLMRNTEAFF TGTGCCAGCAGTTTGATGCGGAACACTGAAGCTTTCTTT
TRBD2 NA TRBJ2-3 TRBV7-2 CASSSSGTSTDTQYF TGTGCCAGCAGCTCTAGCGGGACTAGCACAGATACGCAGTATTTT
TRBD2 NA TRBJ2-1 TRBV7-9 CASRIGLAGLYNEQFF TGTGCCAGCAGAATTGGACTAGCGGGACTCTACAATGAGCAGTTCTTC
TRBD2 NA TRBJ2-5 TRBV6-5 CASQRLAGVQETQYF TGTGCCTCTCAGAGGCTAGCGGGAGTCCAGGAGACCCAGTACTTC
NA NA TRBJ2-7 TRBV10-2 CASSGPDGTPPTYEQYF TGCGCCAGCAGTGGACCTGACGGGACCCCCCCTACTTATGAGCAGTACTTC
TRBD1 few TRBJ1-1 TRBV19 CASRGTGVMNTEAFF TGTGCCAGTAGGGGGACAGGGGTAATGAACACTGAAGCTTTCTTT
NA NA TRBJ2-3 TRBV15 CATSRDRELGYF TGTGCCACCAGCAGAGATCGGGAGCTCGGTTATTTT
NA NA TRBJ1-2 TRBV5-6 CASSLWGLALPNGYTF TGTGCCAGCAGCTTGTGGGGGCTAGCACTACCAAATGGCTACACCTTC